The 23 T cell receptor beta chains given below trace back to one sample, sequenced in a study of blood T cell repertoires in COVID-19. Profiled with immunoSEQ multiplex PCR; TCRdb holds only in-frame clones, not every one. Here the sample spans about 200,000 clones, around 94% being singletons. Source material: peripheral blood. These receptors all stem from a man in his thirties or forties with COVID-19, enrolled during active disease.

The chain has TRBV7-9 and TRBJ1-3; D is ambiguous. The CDR3 is 15 residues long. The germline V gene encodes CDR1 SEHNR and CDR2 FQNEAQ (reference sequence). The germline V and J ends were trimmed by 8 bases and 0 bases, with 14 bases remaining between them. CDR3 nucleotides: TGTGCCAGCGTCCCCCTCGGGTTCTCTGGAAACACCATATATTTT. Protein sequence: CASVPLGFSGNTIYF.

This chain uses TRBV19 with TRBJ1-1, with D hard to call. The CDR3 has 14 residues. Germline CDR1 reads LNHDA; CDR2 reads SQIVND (reference sequence). V lost 6 bases to trimming and J lost 6 bases, with 17 bases between them. The CDR3 here is CASSEVSFGAEAFF. The CDR3 DNA is TGTGCCAGTAGCGAGGTCAGTTTCGGCGCTGAAGCTTTCTTT.

The chain employs TRBV19 and TRBJ2-5, with 8 nucleotides matching TRBD2. CDR1 and CDR2 from the germline V gene are LNHDA and SQIVND (reference sequence). V shed 4 bases, J shed 2 bases, and the junction held 3 bases outside the gene matches. This CDR3 has 14 residues. CDR3 bases: TGTGCCAGTAGTAAAAGCGGGGGTCAAGAGACCCAGTACTTC. It codes for CASSKSGGQETQYF.

J is TRBJ1-2 and V is TRBV15; D may be TRBD1 (5 bases). Germline V lookup: CDR1 LNHNV, CDR2 YYDKDF (reference sequence). Deletions cut 0 bases from V and 1 base from J, with 12 bases between. The CDR3 is made up of 16 amino acids. CDR3 region: CATSREWTSFNYGYTF. For the CDR3, the DNA is TGTGCCACCAGCAGAGAGTGGACAAGTTTTAACTATGGCTACACCTTC.

J is TRBJ2-2 and V is TRBV7-7; 7 nucleotides match TRBD2. The ends lost 9 bases at V and 5 bases at J; junction bases unmatched: 15. The V gene's germline CDR1 is SSHAT and CDR2 FNYEAQ (reference sequence). CDR3 length: 16 amino acids. The CDR3 DNA follows: TGTGCCAGTGGTCCAGCGGGGTCCCAAAGGACCGGGGAGCTGTTTTTT. Its protein is CASGPAGSQRTGELFF.

The chain joins TRBV27 to TRBJ1-2; no clear D. The V gene's germline CDR1 is MNHEY and CDR2 SMNVEV (reference sequence). V lost 0 bases and J lost 3, with 14 bases in between. This CDR3 has 16 amino acids. The DNA of the CDR3 is TGTGCCAGCAGTTTATCAGCGGACCGCAGCCACTATGGCTACACCTTC. Encoded protein: CASSLSADRSHYGYTF.

The chain combines TRBV6-5 with TRBJ2-5; the D gene is possibly TRBD1 (6 bases). V lost 7 bases, J lost 9 bases, and 18 bases lay in between. This CDR3 contains 13 residues. The germline CDR1 and CDR2 sequences are MNHEY and SVGAGI. CDR3 nucleotides: TGTGCCAGCACCAACGAGGGCTCAGGGGCCCAGTACTTC. It is translated as CASTNEGSGAQYF.

The chain joins TRBV12-3 or TRBV12-4 to TRBJ2-7, with a possible D match to TRBD2 (6 bases). The CDR3 length is 13 residues. V dropped 6 bases and J dropped 3 bases, with 12 bases sitting between them. The CDR3 coding sequence is TGTGCCAGCAGCCGGGACTGGAACTACGAGCAGTACTTC. It is translated as CASSRDWNYEQYF.

The rearrangement links TRBV4-1 to TRBJ2-7, with D unresolved. V lost 3 bases and J 5 bases, leaving 11 bases between the germline ends. The CDR3 has 13 amino acids. The germline gives CDR1 MGHRA, CDR2 YSYEKL. The CDR3 spells CASSHPAHDEQYF. CDR3 bases: TGCGCCAGCAGCCACCCAGCGCATGACGAGCAGTACTTC.

The chain employs TRBV11-3 and TRBJ2-3, with 8 bases fitting TRBD2. Germline V gene sequence: CDR1 SGHNT, CDR2 YENEEA. V lost 3 bases, J lost 4 bases, and 9 bases stayed unmatched. The CDR3 extends over 16 amino acids. CDR3 sequence (DNA): TGTGCCAGCAGCTTGGGCCGGGGGGGCCGAGCAGATACGCAGTATTTT. Its translation: CASSLGRGGRADTQYF. The variable domain in full, completed from reference TRBV11-3 and TRBJ2-3, reads EAGVVQSPRYKIIEKKQPVAFWCNPISGHNTLYWYLQNLGQGPELLIRYENEEAVDDSQLPKDRFSAERLKGVDSTLKIQPAELGDSAVYLCASSLGRGGRADTQYFGPGTRLTVL.

The chain links TRBV12-2 to TRBJ2-3; TRBD2, the table's D call, was not compared with the DNA. TRBV12-2 is given as a pseudogene. The CDR3 consists of 14 residues. CDR3 in amino acids: CARGGDPSTDTQYF. CDR3 bases: TGTGCCCGGGGCGGGGATCCTAGCACAGATACGCAGTATTTT.

This clone was detected only a few times. The chain joins TRBV4-1 to TRBJ2-7, with TRBD2 matching 11 bases. Germline V lookup: CDR1 MGHRA, CDR2 YSYEKL. With 0 bases clipped from V and 2 bases from J, the junction kept 9 bases outside the gene matches. The CDR3 is 18 amino acids. The CDR3 protein is CASSQDVLAGDPPYEQYF. The CDR3 DNA is TGCGCCAGCAGCCAAGATGTACTAGCGGGGGACCCACCCTACGAGCAGTACTTC.

The CDR3 nucleotides read TGCGCCAGCAGTGAGGATAGCGGGGGGGACAATGAGCAGTTCTTC. Its translation is CASSEDSGGDNEQFF. This chain connects TRBV10-1 to TRBJ2-1; 11 bases are shared with TRBD2. The V gene end was trimmed by 2 bases and the J gene end by 5 bases; junction bases not matched to a gene: 2. The CDR3 runs to 15 residues. Germline V gene sequence: CDR1 WNHNN, CDR2 SYGVQD (reference sequence).

This clone was detected only a few times. V is TRBV7-9 and J is TRBJ2-3; D remains ambiguous. The CDR3 totals 17 residues. V lost 5 bases to trimming and J lost 1 base, with 19 bases between them. CDR1 and CDR2 from the germline V gene are SEHNR and FQNEAQ (reference sequence). This CDR3 is CASSPNWADTRTDTQYF. In DNA form, the CDR3 reads TGTGCCAGCAGCCCTAATTGGGCCGACACTCGCACAGATACGCAGTATTTT.

The V and J genes are TRBV6-1 and TRBJ1-6; TRBD1 might be the D (5 bases). V lost 2 bases and J 7 bases, leaving 9 bases between the germline ends. The CDR3 has 14 residues. Per the germline V gene, CDR1 is MNHNS and CDR2 is SASEGT. The CDR3 sequence is CASSERPGNSPLHF. CDR3 nucleotide sequence: TGTGCCAGCAGTGAAAGACCAGGGAATTCACCCCTCCACTTT.

This sequence joins TRBV25-1 and TRBJ2-7; 15 nucleotides agree with TRBD2. Germline values: CDR1 MGHDK, CDR2 SYGVNS. The J segment lost 2 bases and the V segment lost 2 bases, leaving 1 base of the junction unmatched. The CDR3 is made up of 16 amino acids. CDR3 protein: CASSEGTSGGTYEQYF. The CDR3 coding sequence is TGTGCCAGCAGTGAAGGGACTAGCGGGGGGACCTACGAGCAGTACTTC.

V usage is TRBV3-1 (or the pseudogene TRBV3-2) and J usage is TRBJ2-5, with no clear D. Germline assignment: CDR1 LGHDT and CDR2 YNNKEL (reference sequence). The CDR3 loop spans 14 amino acids. Trimming took off 3 bases at V and 0 bases at J, with 8 bases between the two ends. CDR3 protein: CASSQPGYQETQYF. As DNA, the CDR3 is TGTGCCAGCAGCCAGCCTGGCTACCAAGAGACCCAGTACTTC.

This clone was seen only once. The chain uses TRBV5-1 and TRBJ1-2; D not resolved. This CDR3 spans 13 amino acids. V lost 1 base to trimming and J lost 4 bases, with 8 bases between them. Germline V lookup: CDR1 SGHRS, CDR2 YFSETQ. In DNA form, the CDR3 reads TGCGCCAGCAGCTTGACAAGCGGCTATGGCTACACCTTC. Translated: CASSLTSGYGYTF.

V gene TRBV5-1 combines with J gene TRBJ2-1, with 10 bases matching TRBD2. Germline CDR1 SGHRS, CDR2 YFSETQ. This CDR3 spans 15 amino acids. Trimming removed 2 bases from V and 8 bases from J; junction bases left unmatched: 7. CDR3 amino acids: CASSLEAGGKDEQFF. The CDR3 DNA sequence: TGCGCCAGCAGCTTAGAAGCGGGGGGGAAGGATGAGCAGTTCTTC. The full variable domain, in which reference TRBV5-1 and TRBJ2-1 provide the parts outside the CDR3, is KAGVTQTPRYLIKTRGQQVTLSCSPISGHRSVSWYQQTPGQGLQFLFEYFSETQRNKGNFPGRFSGRQFSNSRSEMNVSTLELGDSALYLCASSLEAGGKDEQFFGPGTRLTVL.

This clone turned up a few times. This rearrangement joins TRBV11-1 to TRBJ2-3; 7 bases map to TRBD2. Germline V gene data show CDR1 as SGHAT and CDR2 as FQDESV (reference sequence). Germline trimming cut 4 bases from V and 1 base from J; bases unmatched to any gene: 2. The CDR3 extends over 14 amino acids. The CDR3 here is CASSSTSGTDTQYF. The CDR3 nucleotides are TGTGCCAGCAGCTCTACTAGCGGCACAGATACGCAGTATTTT.

This chain connects TRBV5-4 to TRBJ2-2; the D gene is possibly TRBD1 (5 bases). In germline, CDR1 is SGHNT, CDR2 YYREEE (reference sequence). V lost 2 bases and J lost 6, with 8 bases in between. The length of the CDR3 is 13 residues. The CDR3 protein is CASSFVQAGELFF. The CDR3, as DNA: TGTGCCAGCAGCTTTGTACAGGCCGGGGAGCTGTTTTTT.

The chain recombines TRBV18 with TRBJ1-5, with 7 bases matching TRBD1. V was pared by 0 bases and J by 5 bases, with 7 bases of the junction left unmatched. Germline V gene lookup returns CDR1 KGHSH and CDR2 LQKENI. This CDR3 has 16 residues. The DNA for the CDR3 is TGTGCCAGCTCACCACCTGAGGGACAGCCATATCAGCCCCAGCATTTT. This codes for CASSPPEGQPYQPQHF.

The sample holds a few counts of this clone. This sequence joins TRBV29-1 and TRBJ1-3, with D possibly TRBD1 on 5 matching bases. With 4 bases removed from V and 2 bases from J, the gap between germline ends came to 15 bases. Germline V gene data show CDR1 as SQVTM and CDR2 as ANQGSEA. The CDR3 loop spans 15 amino acids. This CDR3 is CSVVDAGLTGNTIYF. CDR3 coding DNA: TGCAGCGTTGTCGATGCAGGGCTCACTGGAAACACCATATATTTT. The full variable domain, completed using reference TRBV29-1 and TRBJ1-3, is SAVISQKPSRDICQRGTSLTIQCQVDSQVTMMFWYRQQPGQSLTLIATANQGSEATYESGFVIDKFPISRPNLTFSTLTVSNMSPEDSSIYLCSVVDAGLTGNTIYFGEGSWLTVV.